A selection of T cell receptor beta chains follows, all from one sample in a study of molecular identifiers for immune sequencing clone quantification. TCRdb called the PCR reads again in MiXCR, with one record for every CDR3 protein. Among about 630,000 distinct CDR3 sequences, around 25% were seen once, and the ten largest hold 0.75% to 0.8%. Sequenced input: naive CD8+ T cells from blood, with Jurkat cell RNA spiked in. The receptors shown here come from a human donor in good health. Some libraries in this study had Jurkat cell RNA spiked in. The CDR3 runs from the conserved cysteine through the conserved F or W. D genes are given only for firm matches. Rows give clone size only sometimes, using once, few, many, or a class for an expanded clone.

TRBJ2-5 - - TRBV3-2 CASKKTSGRYQETQYF TGTGCCAGCAAGAAAACTAGCGGCCGGTACCAAGAGACCCAGTACTTC
TRBJ2-6 - many TRBV28 CASSDGANVLTF TGTGCCAGCAGTGATGGGGCCAACGTCCTGACTTTC
TRBJ2-5 - - TRBV20-1 CSARDRVQETQYF TGCAGTGCTAGAGATAGGGTACAAGAGACCCAGTACTTC
TRBJ2-3 - many TRBV9 CASSEVAGTDTQYF TGTGCCAGCAGCGAGGTAGCTGGCACAGATACGCAGTATTTT
TRBJ2-7 - - TRBV3-1 CASSLRLGEQYF TGTGCCAGCAGCCTGAGATTGGGAGAGCAGTACTTC
TRBJ2-7 TRBD2 many TRBV2 CASSAHGTNSYEQYF TGTGCCAGCAGCGCCCATGGGACTAACTCCTACGAGCAGTACTTC
TRBJ2-3 TRBD2 - TRBV7-8 CASSERTSGGSTDTQYF TGTGCCAGCAGCGAGCGGACTAGCGGGGGTAGCACAGATACGCAGTATTTT
TRBJ2-7 - few TRBV20-1 CSASGTSSINNEQYF TGCAGTGCTAGTGGGACGAGCTCGATAAATAACGAGCAGTACTTC
TRBJ1-1 - many TRBV21-1 CASSNHPGEEAFF TGTGCCAGCAGCAACCATCCAGGGGAAGAAGCTTTCTTT
TRBJ1-1 - few TRBV19 CASSIVLANTEAFF TGTGCCAGTAGTATAGTCCTAGCCAACACTGAAGCTTTCTTT
TRBJ2-5 - - TRBV7-9 CASSIEKWGQETQYF TGTGCCAGCAGCATAGAGAAGTGGGGACAAGAGACCCAGTACTTC
TRBJ1-1 TRBD1 many TRBV4-2 CASSHIQGDTEAFF TGTGCCAGCAGCCACATACAGGGGGACACTGAAGCTTTCTTT
TRBJ2-3 TRBD1 many TRBV29-1 CSVLTRGPNPSDTQYF TGCAGCGTGCTCACGAGGGGGCCCAATCCCTCGGATACGCAGTATTTT
TRBJ1-1 - many TRBV12-3/TRBV12-4 CASTAGTFATEAFF TGTGCCAGCACGGCCGGGACATTCGCCACTGAAGCTTTCTTT
TRBJ2-3 - few TRBV9 CASSVGAVPRDTQYF TGTGCCAGCAGCGTAGGGGCGGTCCCCCGGGATACGCAGTATTTT
TRBJ2-7 - - TRBV4-1 CASSQVDEAYEQYF TGCGCCAGCAGCCAAGTTGACGAAGCCTACGAGCAGTACTTC
TRBJ1-4 - many TRBV14 CASSQEAVNNEKLFF TGTGCCAGCAGCCAAGAGGCGGTAAATAATGAAAAACTGTTTTTT
TRBJ2-7 - - TRBV15 CATSREIFNGYEQYF TGTGCCACCAGCAGAGAGATTTTTAACGGCTACGAGCAGTACTTC
TRBJ2-3 TRBD2 many TRBV7-6 CASSGRLAGSTDTQYF TGTGCCAGCAGCGGGAGACTAGCGGGAAGCACAGATACGCAGTATTTT
TRBJ2-5 - - TRBV20-1 CSAGGEYQETQYF TGCAGTGCTGGCGGCGAGTACCAAGAGACCCAGTACTTC
TRBJ2-5 TRBD2 many TRBV7-9 CASSFDPAGNLETQYF TGTGCCAGCAGCTTCGATCCAGCGGGGAATCTAGAGACCCAGTACTTC